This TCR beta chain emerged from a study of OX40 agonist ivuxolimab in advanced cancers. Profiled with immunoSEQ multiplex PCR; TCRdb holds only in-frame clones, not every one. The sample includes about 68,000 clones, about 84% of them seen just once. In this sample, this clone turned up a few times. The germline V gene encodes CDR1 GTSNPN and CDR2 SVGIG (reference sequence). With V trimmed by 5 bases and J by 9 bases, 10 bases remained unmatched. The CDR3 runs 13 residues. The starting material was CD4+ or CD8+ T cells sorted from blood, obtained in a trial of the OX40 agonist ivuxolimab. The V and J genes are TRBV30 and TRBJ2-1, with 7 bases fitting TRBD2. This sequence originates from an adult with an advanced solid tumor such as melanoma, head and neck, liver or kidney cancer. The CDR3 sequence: CAWQGLGMGEQFF. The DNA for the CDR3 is TGTGCCTGGCAAGGACTAGGGATGGGTGAGCAGTTCTTC.